These T cell receptor beta chains were read from a single sample in a study of control samples from healthy donors and cancer patients. Clones were read by immunoSEQ multiplex PCR, and TCRdb kept only the in-frame ones, dropping some. The table shows more than 95,000 clones, with 92% occurring only once. Material: PBMCs. The receptors shown here come from a man aged 80 or over with head and neck cancer. Both conserved end residues are part of each CDR3. The order of the fields is clone size, D gene, J gene, V gene, CDR3 protein, CDR3 DNA. The D gene is left open where the match is weak. Where a row states a size, it is once, few, many or the class of an expanded clone; other rows omit it.

>NA|TRBD2|TRBJ2-1|TRBV18
CANSPTGGRAGHNEQFF
TGTGCCAACTCACCTACAGGCGGGAGGGCCGGGCACAATGAGCAGTTCTTC
>NA|NA|TRBJ1-6|TRBV5-6
CASSLRRGVDSPLHF
TGTGCCAGCAGCCTACGTCGGGGGGTGGATTCACCCCTCCACTTT
>NA|NA|TRBJ2-5|TRBV27
CASSLSGETQYF
TGTGCCAGCAGTTTATCCGGGGAGACCCAGTACTTC
>NA|NA|TRBJ2-7|TRBV19
CASSRLFQGYEQYF
TGTGCCAGTAGTCGTCTCTTCCAGGGTTACGAGCAGTACTTC
>once|NA|TRBJ1-2|TRBV6-5
CASAGGYSYTF
TGTGCCAGTGCAGGAGGGTACAGCTACACCTTC
>NA|TRBD2|TRBJ2-1|TRBV12-5
CASAYTSGTYNEQFF
TGTGCTAGCGCGTACACTAGCGGGACCTACAATGAGCAGTTCTTC
>NA|TRBD2|TRBJ2-5|TRBV19
CASSGLAGQETQYF
TGTGCCAGTAGTGGACTAGCGGGGCAAGAGACCCAGTACTTC
>NA|NA|TRBJ2-6|TRBV27
CASRRGLGANVLTF
TGTGCCAGCAGACGGGGGCTTGGGGCCAACGTCCTGACTTTC
>NA|NA|TRBJ1-2|TRBV19
CASSIDASYYGYTF
TGTGCCAGTAGTATAGATGCCAGCTACTATGGCTACACCTTC
>NA|NA|TRBJ2-3|TRBV12-3/TRBV12-4
CASSQSYTQYF
TGTGCCAGCAGTCAGTCGTATACGCAGTATTTT
>NA|NA|TRBJ1-2|TRBV5-4
CASSLAGGHYGYTF
TGTGCCAGCAGCTTGGCAGGTGGCCACTATGGCTACACCTTC
>NA|NA|TRBJ1-2|TRBV6-2/TRBV6-3
CASSYKVFYGYTF
TGTGCCAGCAGTTACAAGGTCTTCTATGGCTACACCTTC
>NA|NA|TRBJ1-4|TRBV28
CASSQVGARREKLFF
TGTGCCAGCAGCCAAGTGGGGGCCCGGAGGGAAAAACTGTTTTTT
>NA|NA|TRBJ2-2|TRBV2
CASSAVGGNTGELFF
TGTGCCAGCAGCGCCGTCGGGGGGAACACCGGGGAGCTGTTTTTT
>NA|NA|TRBJ1-1|TRBV3-1/TRBV3-2
CASSDSLELNTEAFF
TGTGCCAGCAGCGACAGCCTCGAACTGAACACTGAAGCTTTCTTT
>NA|TRBD1|TRBJ1-4|TRBV6-5
CASMGQGGRNEKLFF
TGTGCCAGCATGGGACAGGGAGGCAGGAATGAAAAACTGTTTTTT
>NA|TRBD1|TRBJ2-1|TRBV29-1
CSVAPGQGISYNEQFF
TGCAGCGTGGCACCGGGACAGGGAATCTCCTACAATGAGCAGTTCTTC
>NA|TRBD1|TRBJ1-2|TRBV2
CASSADRGGNYGYTF
TGTGCCAGCAGTGCGGACAGGGGCGGTAACTATGGCTACACCTTC
>NA|NA|TRBJ1-1|TRBV27
CASSDTGRTEAFF
TGTGCCAGCAGCGACACAGGGAGGACTGAAGCTTTCTTT
>NA|NA|TRBJ1-5|TRBV7-9
CASSLAGQSQHF
TGTGCCAGCAGCTTAGCTGGACAATCCCAGCATTTT
>NA|TRBD1|TRBJ2-1|TRBV11-3
CARETGVLAEQFF
TGTGCCAGAGAGACAGGGGTATTGGCTGAGCAGTTCTTC
>NA|TRBD2|TRBJ2-7|TRBV5-1
CASSSITSGGALDQYF
TGCGCCAGCAGCTCCATCACTAGCGGGGGGGCTTTGGACCAGTACTTC
>NA|TRBD1|TRBJ2-2|TRBV6-5
CASSYSGQLNTGELFF
TGTGCCAGCAGTTACTCGGGACAGTTGAACACCGGGGAGCTGTTTTTT
>NA|NA|TRBJ1-2|TRBV21-1
CASSNSDGEPLYTF
TGTGCCAGCAGCAATTCGGACGGTGAGCCCCTCTACACCTTC
>NA|TRBD1|TRBJ1-1|TRBV19
CASSGTAPLTEAFF
TGTGCCAGTAGTGGGACAGCCCCACTCACTGAAGCTTTCTTT